This TCR beta chain derives from a study of blood T cell repertoires in COVID-19. Study as a whole: Donors in the United States, Italy and Spain gave samples during acute or convalescent COVID-19. The analysed material was cDNA or gDNA that came from T cells, B-cell-depleted T cells, or PBMCs.

Per the original data handling: Nucleated cell number was recorded as an estimate derived from reference gene primer amplification. The repertoire was sequenced with immunoSEQ multiplex PCR; TCRdb's copy has only in-frame clones and lacks some. That table is the source of V, J and clone size, and D and trimming were worked out from the DNA. This table has approximately 140,000 clones, more than 85% appearing once. Trimming left V 5 bases short and J 5 bases short, with 12 bases between. The CDR3 covers 13 residues. Germline V gene sequence: CDR1 SEHNR, CDR2 FQNEAQ (reference sequence). The chain combines TRBV7-9 with TRBJ1-1; D is ambiguous. Specimen: peripheral blood. The TCR was taken from a middle-aged man with active or convalescent COVID-19. DNA of the CDR3: TGTGCCAGCAGCCAGTCGAGGCAAACTGAAGCTTTCTTT. Translated, it gives CASSQSRQTEAFF.